These T cell receptor beta chains were read from a single sample in a study of cytomegalovirus exposure and HLA in healthy donors. The table came from immunoSEQ multiplex PCR; TCRdb's copy has only in-frame clones and leaves some out. Seen here are roughly 120,000 clones, 55% to 75% observed once, and the top ten hold approximately 8.2%. The sample consisted of PBMCs. These TCRs come from a middle-aged woman in good health and CMV-seropositive. The CDR3 runs from the conserved cysteine through the conserved F or W. The D gene is left open where the match is weak. Clone size is not always given. Where it is, it says once, few, many or a class for expanded clones.

D: TRBD2
V: TRBV15
size: once
J: TRBJ2-5
CDR3: CATTPGAQRGGVETQYF
DNA: TGTGCCACCACCCCAGGGGCTCAGCGGGGGGGCGTAGAGACCCAGTACTTC

D: NA
V: TRBV5-6
size: NA
J: TRBJ1-2
CDR3: CASSLFQEEGYGYTF
DNA: TGTGCCAGCAGCTTGTTTCAGGAGGAAGGCTATGGCTACACCTTC

D: NA
V: TRBV27
size: NA
J: TRBJ1-1
CDR3: CASSLSRNTEAFF
DNA: TGTGCCAGCAGTTTAAGTAGGAACACTGAAGCTTTCTTT

D: NA
V: TRBV2
size: NA
J: TRBJ1-2
CDR3: CASSEIRGGDGYTF
DNA: TGTGCCAGCAGTGAAATCCGGGGGGGGGATGGCTACACCTTC

D: TRBD1
V: TRBV6-1
size: NA
J: TRBJ1-4
CDR3: CASNPGTGDEKLFF
DNA: TGTGCCAGCAACCCCGGGACAGGGGACGAAAAACTGTTTTTT

D: NA
V: TRBV10-3
size: few
J: TRBJ2-7
CDR3: CAISENGADYEQYF
DNA: TGTGCCATCAGTGAGAATGGGGCAGACTACGAGCAGTACTTC

D: NA
V: TRBV16
size: NA
J: TRBJ1-5
CDR3: CASSPGQNSNQPQHF
DNA: TGTGCCAGCAGCCCCGGACAGAATAGCAATCAGCCCCAGCATTTT

D: NA
V: TRBV5-6
size: NA
J: TRBJ2-1
CDR3: CASSLFDEQFF
DNA: TGTGCCAGCAGCTTGTTCGATGAGCAGTTCTTC

D: NA
V: TRBV5-1
size: NA
J: TRBJ2-5
CDR3: CASSILQETQYF
DNA: TGCGCCAGCAGCATACTACAAGAGACCCAGTACTTC

D: TRBD1
V: TRBV6-5
size: NA
J: TRBJ2-5
CDR3: CASSTTDRRSETQYF
DNA: TGTGCCAGCAGTACGACGGACAGGCGGTCAGAGACCCAGTACTTC

D: TRBD1
V: TRBV7-2
size: NA
J: TRBJ1-4
CDR3: CASSLDTGQGTEKLFF
DNA: TGTGCCAGCAGCCTGGATACGGGACAGGGAACTGAAAAACTGTTTTTT

D: NA
V: TRBV7-8
size: NA
J: TRBJ1-2
CDR3: CASSLSGHNYGYTF
DNA: TGTGCCAGCAGCCTAAGTGGACATAACTATGGCTACACCTTC

D: NA
V: TRBV7-6
size: NA
J: TRBJ1-5
CDR3: CASSSGGATQPQHF
DNA: TGTGCCAGCAGCTCGGGGGGTGCGACTCAGCCCCAGCATTTT

D: NA
V: TRBV6-6
size: NA
J: TRBJ1-2
CDR3: CASRRTTVNYGYTF
DNA: TGTGCCAGCAGGAGAACGACAGTGAACTATGGCTACACCTTC

D: TRBD2
V: TRBV29-1
size: NA
J: TRBJ2-7
CDR3: CSVVVEGGYEQYF
DNA: TGCAGCGTGGTTGTGGAGGGAGGGTACGAGCAGTACTTC

D: TRBD1
V: TRBV5-8
size: NA
J: TRBJ2-2
CDR3: CASSTPTGTDNTGELFF
DNA: TGTGCCAGCAGCACCCCAACCGGGACAGATAACACCGGGGAGCTGTTTTTT

D: NA
V: TRBV2
size: NA
J: TRBJ1-1
CDR3: CASNLVSGAFF
DNA: TGTGCCAGCAATCTAGTCAGCGGAGCTTTCTTT

D: NA
V: TRBV5-1
size: NA
J: TRBJ1-1
CDR3: CASSDNTNTEAFF
DNA: TGCGCCAGCTCCGACAACACGAACACTGAAGCTTTCTTT

D: NA
V: TRBV29-1
size: NA
J: TRBJ2-2
CDR3: CSVAGELLNTGELFF
DNA: TGCAGCGTTGCTGGGGAGCTCCTTAACACCGGGGAGCTGTTTTTT

D: NA
V: TRBV9
size: NA
J: TRBJ2-3
CDR3: CASSVVLGAGDTQYF
DNA: TGTGCCAGCAGCGTAGTGTTGGGGGCTGGGGATACGCAGTATTTT

D: TRBD2
V: TRBV7-2
size: NA
J: TRBJ2-1
CDR3: CASSFRLAGGNEQFF
DNA: TGTGCCAGCAGCTTCCGACTAGCGGGGGGCAATGAGCAGTTCTTC

D: TRBD1
V: TRBV7-9
size: once
J: TRBJ2-2
CDR3: CASSYRTGGNTGELFF
DNA: TGTGCCAGCAGCTACAGGACAGGGGGAAACACCGGGGAGCTGTTTTTT

D: NA
V: TRBV29-1
size: once
J: TRBJ1-1
CDR3: CSVFTGNTEAFF
DNA: TGCAGCGTGTTTACGGGGAACACTGAAGCTTTCTTT

D: NA
V: TRBV7-3
size: NA
J: TRBJ1-1
CDR3: CATSTGPDTEAFF
DNA: TGTGCCACCTCCACAGGGCCAGACACTGAAGCTTTCTTT

D: TRBD1
V: TRBV12-5
size: NA
J: TRBJ2-3
CDR3: CASGAGQGQDTQYF
DNA: TGTGCTAGTGGTGCCGGACAGGGGCAAGATACGCAGTATTTT

D: NA
V: TRBV6-6
size: few
J: TRBJ1-1
CDR3: CASSYEGGLGEAFF
DNA: TGTGCCAGCAGTTACGAGGGGGGGCTTGGGGAAGCTTTCTTT

D: TRBD1
V: TRBV4-2
size: NA
J: TRBJ1-2
CDR3: CASSRNTWDSGSNGYTF
DNA: TGTGCCAGCAGCCGAAATACCTGGGACAGCGGTTCCAATGGCTACACCTTC

D: NA
V: TRBV2
size: few
J: TRBJ1-3
CDR3: CASSEVPRGGTIYF
DNA: TGTGCCAGCAGTGAAGTCCCCCGGGGAGGCACCATATATTTT

D: NA
V: TRBV5-1
size: few
J: TRBJ1-1
CDR3: CASSLHAGSDTEAFF
DNA: TGCGCCAGCAGCTTGCACGCGGGGTCGGACACTGAAGCTTTCTTT

D: NA
V: TRBV6-5
size: once
J: TRBJ1-1
CDR3: CASREIFTLEAFF
DNA: TGTGCCAGCCGAGAGATATTCACCCTCGAAGCTTTCTTT

D: TRBD2
V: TRBV5-1
size: NA
J: TRBJ2-1
CDR3: CASSPDLAGFYNEQFF
DNA: TGCGCCAGCAGCCCGGATCTAGCGGGGTTCTACAATGAGCAGTTCTTC

D: NA
V: TRBV5-1
size: NA
J: TRBJ1-3
CDR3: CASSLEGLTGNTIYF
DNA: TGCGCCAGCAGCTTGGAGGGACTTACGGGAAACACCATATATTTT

D: NA
V: TRBV19
size: NA
J: TRBJ1-6
CDR3: CASTLAGMNSPLHF
DNA: TGTGCCAGTACCCTGGCAGGGATGAATTCACCCCTCCACTTT

D: NA
V: TRBV10-3
size: NA
J: TRBJ2-2
CDR3: CATTTPPGELFF
DNA: TGTGCCACCACGACACCCCCCGGGGAGCTGTTTTTT

D: NA
V: TRBV4-2
size: few
J: TRBJ1-1
CDR3: CASSQEKFSDTEAFF
DNA: TGTGCCAGCAGCCAAGAGAAGTTCAGTGACACTGAAGCTTTCTTT

D: TRBD2
V: TRBV5-1
size: NA
J: TRBJ2-7
CDR3: CASRRGTSEDYEQYF
DNA: TGCGCCAGCAGACGCGGGACTAGCGAAGACTACGAGCAGTACTTC

D: NA
V: TRBV7-2
size: few
J: TRBJ2-7
CDR3: CASSLAGRVYEQYF
DNA: TGTGCCAGCAGCTTAGCAGGGCGGGTATACGAGCAGTACTTC

D: TRBD2
V: TRBV6-4
size: NA
J: TRBJ2-1
CDR3: CASRAPTSGGRYEQFF
DNA: TGTGCCAGCAGAGCCCCGACTAGCGGGGGGCGCTATGAGCAGTTCTTC

D: NA
V: TRBV7-2
size: NA
J: TRBJ1-1
CDR3: CASSWRDYEGEAFF
DNA: TGTGCCAGCAGCTGGCGGGACTACGAGGGGGAAGCTTTCTTT

D: NA
V: TRBV27
size: NA
J: TRBJ2-7
CDR3: CASSRATTYEQYF
DNA: TGTGCCAGCAGCAGGGCTACAACCTACGAGCAGTACTTC

D: NA
V: TRBV5-1
size: NA
J: TRBJ1-2
CDR3: CASSPNAGGNYGYTF
DNA: TGCGCCAGCAGCCCCAACGCCGGGGGAAACTATGGCTACACCTTC